This T cell receptor (beta chain) was profiled in a study of cytotoxic CD8 clonotypes in ibrutinib-treated CLL. Across the study: Response material was collected after a median approximately 11 months of treatment, range 6 to 36. Productive templates per sample averaged 255,043; productive rearrangements, some 99,000.

The CDR3 contains 17 residues. CDR1 and CDR2 (germline): SGHNT, YYREEE (reference sequence). V lost 7 bases, J lost 0 bases, and 15 bases stayed unmatched. The table lists this clone with a count of one. Extraction of around 2.2 micrograms of genomic DNA from cryopreserved PBMCs supplied material for TCR beta libraries. Profiled with immunoSEQ multiplex PCR; TCRdb holds only in-frame clones, not every one. The profile shows 65,000 to 95,000 clones, more than 70% of them singletons. The sequence derives from a human donor with chronic lymphocytic leukemia. This material consisted of PBMCs, taken before ibrutinib treatment. The chain links TRBV5-4 to TRBJ1-2; 7 bases map to TRBD1. CDR3 loop: CASSPGLGQNSNYGYTF. The CDR3 region has the DNA TGTGCCAGCTCTCCCGGCTTGGGACAGAATTCTAACTATGGCTACACCTTC. The full variable domain, rest sourced from reference TRBV5-4 and TRBJ1-2, is ETGVTQSPTHLIKTRGQQVTLRCSSQSGHNTVSWYQQALGQGPQFIFQYYREEENGRGNFPPRFSGLQFPNYSSELNVNALELDDSALYLCASSPGLGQNSNYGYTFGSGTRLTVV.